This T cell receptor (beta chain) was observed in a study of blood T cell repertoires in COVID-19. Generated by immunoSEQ multiplex PCR, the TCRdb table keeps only in-frame clones and is missing some. The data hold roughly 120,000 clones, with roughly 80% observed a single time. The germline V gene has CDR1 MDHEN and CDR2 SYDVKM. Trimming cost V 3 bases and J 6 bases, with 12 bases left between them. CDR3 length equals 14 residues. This clonotype was sampled from a man between 65 and 79 years old with acute or convalescent COVID-19. Sequencing used peripheral blood. This chain links TRBV28 with TRBJ1-5; no clear D. In nucleotides, the CDR3 is TGTGCCAGCAGTTTGCTTCAAGCAGGTCAGCCCCAGCATTTT. Protein: CASSLLQAGQPQHF.